This TCR beta chain was captured by sequencing in a study of blood T cells in healthy people across ages. General study results and limits: Long-lived and aged donors differed, with more naive CD4+ cells and higher diversity in the long-lived.

The CDR3 extends over 14 amino acids. Trimming took 1 base from V and 2 from J, leaving 7 bases between them. About this clonotype itself: Its antigen is as yet unknown.

Total RNA was extracted at no less than 5 micrograms per sample. A second roughly 6 to 11 cycle PCR used barcoded and J-beta primers. TCRdb re-called the 5' RACE reads with MiXCR, one entry per CDR3 protein. Among 1.5 million to 2 million distinct CDR3 sequences listed, 49% were seen once. The TCR sequence derives from a woman aged 35 to 49 in good health. This chain connects TRBV12-3 or TRBV12-4 to TRBJ2-3; no firm D call. The sample comprised blood. CDR3 in DNA: TGTGCCAGCAGTTTAGACCCTATCACAGATACGCAGTATTTT. It translates to CASSLDPITDTQYF.